This paragraph covers one TCR beta chain sequence. This clone showed up just a few times. What antigen it recognizes has not been identified. Mismatch with germline at one junction end may stem from a read error. The sample comes from a study of CD8+ T cells in alopecia areata listed by TCRdb under 2018. A note on the overall study: The study used high-throughput TCRbeta sequencing to examine T cell clonal expansion in alopecia areata, in both the C3H/HeJ mouse model and human patients. Human TCRbeta sequencing covered scalp tissue and sorted CD4+ and CD8+ peripheral blood T cells from patchy and totalis/universalis alopecia areata patients and healthy controls. Clonality in the scalp was compared among normal scalp (n=4), patchy alopecia areata scalp (n=8), and alopecia totalis/universalis scalp (n=8). RNA was extracted with the PAXgene miRNA kit for fixed scalp, the miRNeasy kit for PBMCs, and the RNeasy kit for mouse skin. TCRbeta CDR3 regions were amplified by immunoSEQ multiplex PCR using 35 Vbeta forward and 13 Jbeta reverse primers.

After PBMCs were isolated by density centrifugation and stained for CD3, CD4 and CD8, a FACSAria was used to sort CD4+ and CD8+ T cells. Unaffected controls provided scalp biopsies and blood samples. The research as a whole found: Shared TCR sequences between patients were less evident than in mice, which may be partly attributable to HLA diversity in the patient population. Compared with normal scalp, lesional scalp, particularly in alopecia totalis/universalis, had higher clonality and more expanded CD8+ clones, which suggests antigenic drive. Scalp TCR repertoire analysis is complicated because resident alphabeta T cells in normal human skin are also sequenced, whereas mouse skin is dominated by gammadelta T cells.

The library was generated by the immunoSEQ multiplex PCR assay. To provide template for TCR sequencing, every sample had RNA extracted and reverse transcribed into cDNA. SuperScript III was used to make first-strand cDNA, primed with a 2:1 mix of oligo-dT and random hexamers. A synthetic immune receptor repertoire was used to measure amplification bias, and any remaining bias was corrected computationally. The study's processing was this. Raw reads were preprocessed to remove errors, and CDR3 was defined by IMGT conventions from the conserved cysteine to phenylalanine. Clonality was computed by normalizing Shannon entropy by log2 of the number of productive unique TCRs and subtracting the result from 1. Scalp TCRbeta sequences were cross-referenced with sorted blood CD4 and CD8 repertoires so that the CD4 or CD8 identity of scalp clones could be inferred. TCRdb took over this immuneACCESS table, retaining in-frame rearrangements with V and J assigned. Such tables are incomplete; in checked studies, under half of the missing clones stem from an unresolved V gene, and the remainder is unexplained. D and trimming were read from the DNA, whereas the V and J calls and clone size are those reported in that table. This sample is represented by 110,000 to 150,000 clones; about three fifths of them were singletons. The ten largest clones add up to about 38% of the sample.

The germline V gene (reference sequence) provides CDR1 MNHNY and CDR2 SVGAGI. The CDR3 contains 13 residues, cysteine and phenylalanine counted. Only the CDR3 part of the read is kept: 39 bases, read in frame from the first base. The sequence was collected from a human donor in good health. The sequenced sample was CD8+ T cells sorted from blood. The chain employs TRBV6-6 and TRBJ2-2; no D gene can be assigned with confidence. The CDR3 sequence is CASSDSGTGELFF. The DNA is TGTGCCAGCAGTGACTCGGGCACCGGGGAGCTGTTTTTT.